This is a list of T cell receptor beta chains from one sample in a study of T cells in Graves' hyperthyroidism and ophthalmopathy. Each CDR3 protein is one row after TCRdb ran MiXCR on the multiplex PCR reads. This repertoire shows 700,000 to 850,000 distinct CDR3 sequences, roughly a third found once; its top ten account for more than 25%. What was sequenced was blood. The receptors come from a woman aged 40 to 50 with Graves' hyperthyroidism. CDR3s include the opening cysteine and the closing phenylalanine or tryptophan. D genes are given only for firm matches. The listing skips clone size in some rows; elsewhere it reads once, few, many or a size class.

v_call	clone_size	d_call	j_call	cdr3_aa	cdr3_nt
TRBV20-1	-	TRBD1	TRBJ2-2	CSANIDRVSTELFF	TGCAGTGCGAATATCGACAGGGTCTCTACCGAGCTGTTTTTT
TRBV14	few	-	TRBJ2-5	CASSHAGGAAQETQYF	TGTGCCAGCAGCCATGCCGGGGGAGCGGCCCAAGAGACCCAGTACTTC
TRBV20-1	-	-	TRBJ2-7	CSARDSQYSPTYEQYF	TGCAGTGCTAGAGATTCGCAGTACTCCCCAACCTACGAGCAGTACTTC
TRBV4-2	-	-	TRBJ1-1	CASSQGRARVPEAFF	TGTGCCAGCAGCCAAGGCCGGGCCCGGGTTCCGGAAGCTTTCTTT
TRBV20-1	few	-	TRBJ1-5	CSTTTGTPDQPQHF	TGCAGTACGACCACCGGGACTCCGGACCAGCCCCAGCATTTT
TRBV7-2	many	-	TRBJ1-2	CASSFFPMNGYTF	TGTGCCAGCAGCTTCTTTCCTATGAATGGCTACACCTTC
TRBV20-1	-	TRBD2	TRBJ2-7	CSARSGISSYEQYF	TGCAGTGCTAGAAGCGGGATCTCCTCCTACGAGCAGTACTTC
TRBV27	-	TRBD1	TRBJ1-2	CASSLTGTANYGYTF	TGTGCCAGCAGTTTAACGGGGACAGCTAACTATGGCTACACCTTC
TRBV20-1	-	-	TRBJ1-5	CSAPPPVYSNQPQHF	TGCAGTGCTCCCCCACCCGTTTATAGCAATCAGCCCCAGCATTTT
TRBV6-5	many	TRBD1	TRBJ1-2	CASSDNLGQANYGYTF	TGTGCCAGCAGTGACAACTTAGGACAGGCTAACTATGGCTACACCTTC
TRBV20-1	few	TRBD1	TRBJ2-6	CSTGGSGANVLTF	TGCAGTACAGGGGGCTCTGGGGCCAACGTCCTGACTTTC
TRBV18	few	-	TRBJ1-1	CASSPDRTGEAFF	TGTGCCAGCTCACCTGACCGTACGGGTGAAGCTTTCTTT
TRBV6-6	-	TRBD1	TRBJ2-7	CASSYVPTGGYEQYF	TGTGCCAGCAGTTATGTCCCGACAGGGGGCTACGAGCAGTACTTC
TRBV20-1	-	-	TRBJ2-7	CSARDVRLPDYEQYF	TGCAGTGCTAGAGATGTAAGGTTGCCCGACTACGAGCAGTACTTC